The text below deals with one TCR beta chain. Within the sample, other DNA sequences also encode this same CDR3. Profiled with immunoSEQ multiplex PCR; TCRdb holds only in-frame clones, not every one. The sample yields 95,000 to 150,000 clones, 88% seen once. The sample originates from a study of blood T cell repertoires in COVID-19. The length of the CDR3 is 12 residues. Trimming stripped 4 bases from V and 4 bases from J, with 4 bases between. The germline V gene has CDR1 KGHDR and CDR2 SFDVKD. The sequenced sample was peripheral blood. The rearrangement links TRBV24-1 to TRBJ1-5; D ambiguous. This clonotype originated in a man aged 50-60 years with acute or convalescent COVID-19. CDR3 sequence: CATSDPNQPQHF. Written as DNA, the CDR3 is TGTGCCACCAGTGACCCAAATCAGCCCCAGCATTTT.